The subject of this entry is one T cell receptor beta chain. The entry originates in a study of shared clonotypes between healthy human individuals. The CDR3 is 14 residues long. The V gene's germline CDR1 is SGHTA and CDR2 FQGTGA. The J segment lost 7 bases and the V segment lost 5 bases, leaving 4 bases of the junction unmatched. The study ran the assay at deep level. TCRdb's table, derived via immunoSEQ multiplex PCR, lists solely in-frame clones and lacks some. Of about 1 million clones listed, roughly 80% are singletons. The rearrangement uses TRBV7-3 and TRBJ2-1, with 11 bases fitting TRBD1. The TCR comes from a young man in good health. The sample consisted of memory CD4+ T cells sorted from blood. Sample subset: CD45RA-negative fraction. CDR3 region: CASSPDRGRNEQFF. CDR3 coding DNA: TGTGCCAGCAGCCCGGACAGGGGGCGGAATGAGCAGTTCTTC.